This TCR beta chain was identified in a study of Tregs in tolerant kidney transplant recipients. Study background: The nonmyeloablative bone marrow transplants came from related graft donors, with transient mixed chimerism.

Concerning this clone: Its cognate antigen is unknown.

Findings of the study overall: Some patients' samples used different primers over time, so nucleotide sequences weren't comparable. Donor-specific Treg expansion exceeded global Treg expansion in tolerant patients, suggesting antigen drive.

Clones were read by immunoSEQ multiplex PCR, and TCRdb kept only the in-frame ones, dropping some. Here the sample spans over 50,000 clones, roughly 88% being singletons. Unstimulated Tregs (CD4+CD25+CD127-) and CD4+CD25- non-Tregs were sorted from PBMCs. The sequencing here drew on Tregs from blood, taken before the transplant. The clonotype was recovered from a human donor who received a combined kidney and bone marrow transplant.

As DNA, the CDR3 is TGTGCCATCAGGAGGGGGGAGGCAGCCTACGAGCAGTACTTC. This translates into CAIRRGEAAYEQYF. V is TRBV10-3 and J is TRBJ2-5, with D tentatively TRBD1 or TRBD2 (6 bases each). The J call may be faulty, since TRBJ2-7 better matches the DNA end. The germline V gene encodes CDR1 ENHRY and CDR2 SYGVKD. This CDR3 is built from 14 residues.